This T cell receptor beta chain emerged from a study of blood T cell repertoires in COVID-19. In terms of age and location, participants ranged from about 18 to 90 years and lived in about two dozen US areas. This CDR3 comprises 13 residues. The ends were cut back, 5 bases at V and 5 bases at J, with 12 bases in the middle. In the source study's methods: Amplification with reference gene primers provided the estimates of nucleated cell counts. Profiling relied on immunoSEQ multiplex PCR, and the TCRdb table lists in-frame clones only, not all of them. V, J and clone size derive from that table, while D and trimming were established from the DNA sequence. The repertoire holds about 260,000 clones, with 80% to 90% as singletons.

The rearrangement links TRBV12-3 or TRBV12-4 to TRBJ1-2; D unclear. Sequenced input: PBMCs or T cells enriched from blood (not recorded which). The TCR originated in a woman aged 40 to 50 who had been exposed to COVID-19. The CDR3 DNA reads TGTGCCAGCAGTCCCGGACGGGGATATGGCTACACCTTC. Encoded protein: CASSPGRGYGYTF.